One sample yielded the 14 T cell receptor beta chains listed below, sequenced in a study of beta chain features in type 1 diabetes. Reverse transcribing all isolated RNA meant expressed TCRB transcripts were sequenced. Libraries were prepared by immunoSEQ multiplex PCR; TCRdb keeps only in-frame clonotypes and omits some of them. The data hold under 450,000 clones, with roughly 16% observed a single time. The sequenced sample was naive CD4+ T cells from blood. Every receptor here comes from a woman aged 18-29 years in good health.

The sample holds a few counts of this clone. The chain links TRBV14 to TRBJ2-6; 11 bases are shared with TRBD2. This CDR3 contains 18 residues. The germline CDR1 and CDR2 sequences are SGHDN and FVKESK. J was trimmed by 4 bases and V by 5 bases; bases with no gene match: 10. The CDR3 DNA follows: TGTGCCAGCAGCTTACTACTAGCGGGAGCAGAAGGGGCCAACGTCCTGACTTTC. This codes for CASSLLLAGAEGANVLTF.

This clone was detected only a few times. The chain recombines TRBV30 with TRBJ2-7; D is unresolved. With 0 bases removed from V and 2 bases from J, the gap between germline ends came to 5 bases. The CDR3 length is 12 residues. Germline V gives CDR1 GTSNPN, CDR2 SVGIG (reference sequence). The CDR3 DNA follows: TGTGCCTGGAGTGTACACCCCTACGAGCAGTACTTC. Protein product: CAWSVHPYEQYF.

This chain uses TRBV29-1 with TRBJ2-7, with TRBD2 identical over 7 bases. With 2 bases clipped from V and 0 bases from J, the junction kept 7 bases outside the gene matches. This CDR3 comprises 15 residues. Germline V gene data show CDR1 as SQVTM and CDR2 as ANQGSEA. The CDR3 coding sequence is TGCAGCGTTGAACGGGCTAGCGGAGGCTCCTACGAGCAGTACTTC. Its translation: CSVERASGGSYEQYF.

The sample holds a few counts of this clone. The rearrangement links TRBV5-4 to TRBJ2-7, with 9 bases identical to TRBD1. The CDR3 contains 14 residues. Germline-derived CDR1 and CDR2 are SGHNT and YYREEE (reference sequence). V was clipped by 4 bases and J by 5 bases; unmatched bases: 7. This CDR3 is CASSVQGAMDEQYF. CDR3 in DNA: TGTGCCAGCAGCGTACAGGGGGCAATGGACGAGCAGTACTTC.

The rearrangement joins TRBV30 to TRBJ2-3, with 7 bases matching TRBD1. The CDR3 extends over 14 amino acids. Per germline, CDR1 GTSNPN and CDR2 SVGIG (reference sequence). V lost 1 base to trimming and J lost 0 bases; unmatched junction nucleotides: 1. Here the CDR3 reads CAWSDRGSTDTQYF. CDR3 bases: TGTGCCTGGAGTGACAGGGGAAGCACAGATACGCAGTATTTT.

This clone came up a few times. CDR3 in amino acids: CAITDPGGPFEQYF. The CDR3, as DNA: TGTGCCATCACGGACCCGGGAGGGCCTTTCGAGCAGTACTTC. The rearrangement joins TRBV10-3 to TRBJ2-7, with TRBD2 matching 8 bases. The V gene's germline CDR1 is ENHRY and CDR2 SYGVKD. Trimming removed 7 bases from V and 6 bases from J; junction bases left unmatched: 11. The length of the CDR3 is 14 residues.

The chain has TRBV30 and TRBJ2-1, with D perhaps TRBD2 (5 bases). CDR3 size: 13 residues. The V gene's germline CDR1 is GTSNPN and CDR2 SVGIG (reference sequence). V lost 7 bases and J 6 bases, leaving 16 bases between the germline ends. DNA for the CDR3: TGTGCCTACGGACTCACCGCCCTCAATGAGCAGTTCTTC. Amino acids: CAYGLTALNEQFF.

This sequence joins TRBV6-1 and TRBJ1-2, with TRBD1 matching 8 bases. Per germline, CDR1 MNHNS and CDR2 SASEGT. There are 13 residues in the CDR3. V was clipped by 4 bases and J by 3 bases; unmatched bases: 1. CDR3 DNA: TGTGCCAGCAGTGCGACAGGGGACTATGGCTACACCTTC. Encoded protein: CASSATGDYGYTF.

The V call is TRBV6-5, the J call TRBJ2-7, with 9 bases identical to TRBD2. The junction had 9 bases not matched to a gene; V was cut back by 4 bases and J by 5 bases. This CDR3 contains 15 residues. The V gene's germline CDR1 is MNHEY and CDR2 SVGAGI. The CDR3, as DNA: TGTGCCAGCAGTTGGGGGACTAGCCGGCCCCACGAGCAGTACTTC. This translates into CASSWGTSRPHEQYF.

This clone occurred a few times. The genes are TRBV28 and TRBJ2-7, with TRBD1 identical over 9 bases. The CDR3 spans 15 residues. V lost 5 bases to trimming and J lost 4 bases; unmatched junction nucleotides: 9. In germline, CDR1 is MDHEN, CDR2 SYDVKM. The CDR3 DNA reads TGTGCCAGCAGTCTACCGGGACAGGGTCCGTACGAGCAGTACTTC. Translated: CASSLPGQGPYEQYF.

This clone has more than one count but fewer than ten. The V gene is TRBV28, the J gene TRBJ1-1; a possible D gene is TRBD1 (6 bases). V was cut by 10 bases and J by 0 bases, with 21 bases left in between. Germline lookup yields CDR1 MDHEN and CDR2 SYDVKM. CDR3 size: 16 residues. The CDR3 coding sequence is TGTGCCACCTCTGAGGCAGGGGTAAGGGTGAACACTGAAGCTTTCTTT. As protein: CATSEAGVRVNTEAFF.

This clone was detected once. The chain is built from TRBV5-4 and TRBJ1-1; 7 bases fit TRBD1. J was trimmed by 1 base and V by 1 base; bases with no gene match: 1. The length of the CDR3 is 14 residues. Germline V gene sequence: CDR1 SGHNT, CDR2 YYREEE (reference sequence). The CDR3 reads CASSLQGGNTEAFF. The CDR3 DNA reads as TGTGCCAGCAGCTTGCAGGGGGGGAACACTGAAGCTTTCTTT.

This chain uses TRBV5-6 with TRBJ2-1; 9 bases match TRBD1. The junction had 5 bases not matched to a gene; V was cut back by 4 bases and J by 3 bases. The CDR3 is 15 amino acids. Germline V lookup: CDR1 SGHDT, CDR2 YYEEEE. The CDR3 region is CASSPGQGFYNEQFF. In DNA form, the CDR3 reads TGTGCCAGCAGCCCGGGACAGGGATTCTACAATGAGCAGTTCTTC.

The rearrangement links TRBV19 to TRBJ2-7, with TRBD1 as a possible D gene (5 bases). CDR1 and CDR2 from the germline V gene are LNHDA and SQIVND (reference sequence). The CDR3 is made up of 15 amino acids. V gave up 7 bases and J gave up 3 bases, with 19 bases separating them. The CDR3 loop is CASMGRAGSSYEQYF. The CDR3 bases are TGTGCCAGTATGGGAAGGGCAGGGTCAAGCTACGAGCAGTACTTC.